The 22 T cell receptor beta chains presented below share a single source sample, sequenced in a study of blood T cell repertoires in COVID-19. Assay: immunoSEQ multiplex PCR; the TCRdb copy retains only in-frame clones and omits some. The data contain 140,000 or so clones, around four fifths of them singletons. Sequencing used PBMCs or T cells enriched from blood (not recorded which). These TCRs come from a woman aged 40 to 50 who had recovered from COVID-19.

The gene calls are TRBV7-8 and TRBJ2-7; 7 bases fit TRBD1. The germline CDR1 and CDR2 sequences are SGHVS and FQNEAQ. The ends lost 4 bases at V and 3 bases at J; junction bases unmatched: 9. The CDR3 consists of 15 residues. For the CDR3, the DNA is TGTGCCAGCAGCTCAAGACAGGGAGAAGGCTACGAGCAGTACTTC. Its translation is CASSSRQGEGYEQYF.

CDR3 DNA: TGTGCCAGCAGCTTATTAGGGGGCGTCACTGAAGCTTTCTTT. It translates to CASSLLGGVTEAFF. This chain links TRBV7-9 with TRBJ1-1, with 7 bases fitting TRBD1. CDR1 and CDR2 from the germline V gene are SEHNR and FQNEAQ (reference sequence). V lost 2 bases and J lost 4; bases outside the gene matches: 4. This CDR3 has 14 amino acids. The whole variable domain, filled in from reference TRBV7-9 and TRBJ1-1, reads DTGVSQNPRHKITKRGQNVTFRCDPISEHNRLYWYRQTLGQGPEFLTYFQNEAQLEKSRLLSDRFSAERPKGSFSTLEIQRTEQGDSAMYLCASSLLGGVTEAFFGQGTRLTVV.

The chain employs TRBV7-2 and TRBJ1-3, with a possible D match to TRBD1 (6 bases). Trimming cost V 1 base and J 2 bases, with 6 bases left between them. Germline V gene sequence: CDR1 SGHTA, CDR2 FQGNSA. CDR3 length equals 14 residues. The CDR3 sequence: CASSLDRAGNTIYF. In nucleotides, the CDR3 is TGTGCCAGCAGCTTAGACAGGGCTGGAAACACCATATATTTT.

The V gene is TRBV7-9, the J gene TRBJ1-5; 10 nucleotides line up with TRBD1. Germline CDR1 is SEHNR and CDR2 is FQNEAQ (reference sequence). The ends lost 5 bases at V and 2 bases at J; junction bases unmatched: 6. The CDR3 length is 16 residues. The CDR3 is CASSASGTGGNQPQHF. In DNA, the CDR3 is TGTGCCAGCAGCGCCTCCGGGACAGGGGGCAATCAGCCCCAGCATTTT.

The chain employs TRBV11-1 and TRBJ1-1; D remains unclear. This CDR3 contains 13 residues. Germline V gene data show CDR1 as SGHAT and CDR2 as FQDESV (reference sequence). Trimming shortened V by 5 bases and J by 5 bases, and 12 bases separated the two germline ends. The CDR3 region is CASSPGSRTEAFF. The CDR3 DNA sequence: TGTGCCAGCAGCCCGGGGTCCCGGACTGAAGCTTTCTTT.

This clone was found a few times. The rearrangement uses TRBV19 and TRBJ1-2; no clear D. Trimming removed 5 bases at V and 6 bases at J, with 10 bases between. CDR3 length equals 12 residues. Germline CDR1 and CDR2: LNHDA and SQIVND (reference sequence). CDR3 bases: TGTGCCAGTAGTTACGGCGGAGATGGCTACACCTTC. Its protein product is CASSYGGDGYTF.

The gene calls are TRBV19 and TRBJ1-1; possible D gene TRBD1, 6 bases. Germline-derived CDR1 and CDR2 are LNHDA and SQIVND (reference sequence). The CDR3 runs 16 residues. V lost 1 base and J lost 1, with 13 bases in between. The CDR3 DNA is TGTGCCAGTAGTATAGGGTTAAAGACAGGGAACACTGAAGCTTTCTTT. This encodes CASSIGLKTGNTEAFF.

This chain connects TRBV19 to TRBJ1-1; 9 nucleotides match TRBD1. The CDR3 contains 15 residues. Germline trimming cut 5 bases from V and 5 bases from J; bases unmatched to any gene: 9. From germline, CDR1 is LNHDA and CDR2 SQIVND (reference sequence). This CDR3 reads CASSSGQGGWTEAFF. In nucleotides, the CDR3 is TGTGCCAGTAGTTCGGGACAGGGAGGATGGACTGAAGCTTTCTTT.

The genes are TRBV15 and TRBJ2-7; D might be TRBD1 (5 bases). This CDR3 has 15 residues. Trimming left V 0 bases short and J 7 bases short, with 16 bases between. CDR1 LNHNV and CDR2 YYDKDF come from the germline V gene (reference sequence). CDR3 nucleotide sequence: TGTGCCACCAGCAGAGATCAGCGCAGGGAAGGGGAGCAGTACTTC. Its protein is CATSRDQRREGEQYF.

The V call is TRBV21-1, the J call TRBJ1-6; TRBD1, as called in the table, went unchecked against the DNA. TRBV21-1 is reported as a pseudogene. The CDR3 totals 11 residues. The CDR3 here is CAGNRDSPLHF. CDR3 sequence (DNA): TGTGCCGGAAACAGGGATTCACCCCTCCACTTT.

The CDR3 region is CASSLPAGGGSGELFF. The CDR3 DNA reads TGTGCCAGCAGCTTGCCTGCGGGAGGGGGGTCCGGGGAGCTGTTTTTT. The rearrangement joins TRBV5-4 to TRBJ2-2; 9 bases are shared with TRBD2. The CDR3 spans 16 residues. From germline, CDR1 is SGHNT and CDR2 YYREEE (reference sequence). Trimming at V came to 1 base and at J to 6 bases, leaving 7 bases not matched to a gene.

The chain recombines TRBV9 with TRBJ1-1; perhaps TRBD1 as D (6 bases). The V end lost 0 bases, the J end lost 2 bases, and 11 bases lay between the germline ends. There are 15 residues in the CDR3. Germline CDR1 is SGDLS and CDR2 is YYNGEE. In DNA, the CDR3 is TGTGCCAGCAGCGTAGATTGGACAGCCAACACTGAAGCTTTCTTT. Encoded protein: CASSVDWTANTEAFF.

The chain recombines TRBV9 with TRBJ2-1; TRBD2 might be the D (5 bases). CDR1 SGDLS and CDR2 YYNGEE come from the germline V gene. Trimming took off 4 bases at V and 7 bases at J, with 21 bases between the two ends. This CDR3 spans 16 amino acids. CDR3 sequence (DNA): TGTGCCAGCAGCCCCCGTGCCGGAGGATCGCGGAATGAGCAGTTCTTC. Translated: CASSPRAGGSRNEQFF.

The chain links TRBV9 to TRBJ2-3; D gene uncertain. CDR1 is SGDLS, CDR2 YYNGEE, per germline. The CDR3 extends over 16 amino acids. V was shortened by 0 bases and J by 0 bases, with 11 bases between the two germline ends. The DNA for the CDR3 is TGTGCCAGCAGCGTAGGGGCGAACCCTAGCACAGATACGCAGTATTTT. Encoded protein: CASSVGANPSTDTQYF.

This rearrangement joins TRBV2 to TRBJ1-1; TRBD1 is a possible D gene (6 bases). Per the germline V gene, CDR1 is SNHLY and CDR2 is FYNNEI. The CDR3 is 16 amino acids. V was cut by 10 bases and J by 0 bases, with 21 bases left in between. The CDR3, as DNA: TGTGCCACGTCACCATACAGGGTTGGCATGAACACTGAAGCTTTCTTT. This encodes CATSPYRVGMNTEAFF.

The J gene is TRBJ1-2, the V gene TRBV3-1 (or the pseudogene TRBV3-2); maybe TRBD1 (5 bases). From germline, CDR1 is LGHDT and CDR2 YNNKEL (reference sequence). V was pared by 0 bases and J by 4 bases, with 9 bases between. This CDR3 contains 14 residues. CDR3 bases: TGTGCCAGCAGCCAAGATAGCAGGGTCTATGGCTACACCTTC. Encoded protein: CASSQDSRVYGYTF.

The chain couples TRBV4-2 to TRBJ2-2; the match to TRBD2 covers 10 bases. Looked up from germline, CDR1 is LGHNA and CDR2 is YNFKEQ. The CDR3 spans 16 residues. Losses at the gene ends were 1 base for V and 4 bases for J; bases not matched to a gene: 3. The chain's CDR3 is CASSQVASGGTGELFF. The CDR3 DNA sequence: TGTGCCAGCAGCCAAGTCGCTAGCGGGGGCACCGGGGAGCTGTTTTTT.

This clone has just a few counts. The chain carries TRBV29-1 and TRBJ1-1, with D perhaps TRBD1 (5 bases). Germline values: CDR1 SQVTM, CDR2 ANQGSEA. Trimming pared 6 bases from V and 1 base from J, leaving 12 bases between. The CDR3 contains 13 residues. The CDR3 reads CSVALTGNTEAFF. The CDR3 DNA reads as TGCAGCGTCGCCCTCACAGGGAACACTGAAGCTTTCTTT. The full variable domain, its missing parts supplied by reference TRBV29-1 and TRBJ1-1, is SAVISQKPSRDICQRGTSLTIQCQVDSQVTMMFWYRQQPGQSLTLIATANQGSEATYESGFVIDKFPISRPNLTFSTLTVSNMSPEDSSIYLCSVALTGNTEAFFGQGTRLTVV.

This chain uses TRBV7-8 with TRBJ2-2; 10 positions agree with TRBD2. CDR3 length: 16 residues. Unmatched junction bases numbered 3, after V lost 5 bases and J lost 0 bases. Germline loops: CDR1 SGHVS, CDR2 FQNEAQ. The CDR3 spells CASSLSGGPNTGELFF. DNA for the CDR3: TGTGCCAGCAGCCTTAGCGGGGGGCCGAACACCGGGGAGCTGTTTTTT.

V usage is TRBV27 and J usage is TRBJ2-2, with TRBD1 as a possible D gene (5 bases). Per germline, CDR1 MNHEY and CDR2 SMNVEV (reference sequence). Trimming took off 5 bases at V and 7 bases at J, with 14 bases between the two ends. This CDR3 comprises 14 residues. The CDR3 DNA reads as TGTGCCAGCAGTATTTACGACAGATTCGGGGAGCTGTTTTTT. Its translation: CASSIYDRFGELFF.

The rearrangement joins TRBV6-5 to TRBJ2-1, with 10 bases that match TRBD2. The germline V gene encodes CDR1 MNHEY and CDR2 SVGAGI. This CDR3 has 16 amino acids. The junction had 8 bases not matched to a gene; V was cut back by 2 bases and J by 7 bases. The CDR3 loop reads CASSYPQREGGNEQFF. The CDR3 nucleotides are TGTGCCAGCAGTTACCCGCAGCGGGAGGGGGGGAATGAGCAGTTCTTC.

V usage is TRBV4-2 and J usage is TRBJ1-2; unclear D gene. The CDR3 is made up of 17 amino acids. Germline V gives CDR1 LGHNA, CDR2 YNFKEQ. Trimming removed 0 bases from V and 0 bases from J, with 14 bases in between. CDR3 amino acids: CASSQEFFGSSNYGYTF. CDR3 DNA: TGTGCCAGCAGCCAAGAATTTTTCGGGTCTTCTAACTATGGCTACACCTTC.